This T cell receptor (beta chain) was sequenced for a study of blood T cell repertoires in COVID-19. In the 2 weeks before study entry, exposed participants met a COVID-19 case, which was PCR-confirmed or clinician-diagnosed. Profiling relied on immunoSEQ multiplex PCR, and the TCRdb table lists in-frame clones only, not all of them. The data hold 250,000 to 400,000 clones, with less than 85% observed a single time. This clone was observed at least ten times. Sequencing was carried out using PBMCs or T cells enriched from blood (not recorded which). The TCR was taken from a young woman who had been exposed to COVID-19.

The CDR3: CASKAGLYGYTF. CDR3 DNA: TGTGCCAGTAAGGCAGGACTCTATGGCTACACCTTC. This chain connects TRBV19 to TRBJ1-2; D is undetermined. V was pared by 7 bases and J by 4 bases, with 10 bases between. Germline V gives CDR1 LNHDA, CDR2 SQIVND (reference sequence). The CDR3 is made up of 12 amino acids.